The TCR beta chain described here comes from a study of T cells in Graves' hyperthyroidism and ophthalmopathy. RNA transcripts gave rise to amplified TCR beta CDR3 regions. An initial round of RT-PCR targeting the TCR CDR3 relied on the HTBI primer set. TCRdb re-analysed the multiplex PCR reads in MiXCR, keeping a single row per CDR3 protein. The sample shows about 400,000 distinct CDR3 sequences, roughly an eighth of them seen only once. V was trimmed by 6 bases and J by 0 bases, leaving 12 bases between them. The V gene's germline CDR1 is MDHEN and CDR2 SYDVKM. This CDR3 contains 15 residues. Thyroid ultrasound, orbital computed tomography, clinical symptoms, and serum thyroxine and TRAb underpinned diagnoses. Study findings and constraints: Patients with ophthalmopathy were separated from those with stable hyperthyroidism by a 13 V-J model. Blood shared most expanded thyroid clonotypes above 0.001.

The sample holds many counts of this clonotype. Its antigen remains unidentified. The chain employs TRBV28 and TRBJ2-1; D possibly corresponds to TRBD1 (6 bases). Sequencing was carried out using blood. This receptor was identified in a woman between 18 and 30 years old with Graves' hyperthyroidism. The CDR3 region is CASRRDTSSYNEQFF. CDR3 bases: TGTGCCAGCAGGAGGGACACGAGCTCCTACAATGAGCAGTTCTTC.